This TCR beta chain was captured by sequencing in a study of cytomegalovirus exposure and HLA in healthy donors. Researchers ran the PCR with 60 Vbeta and 13 Jbeta primers. Source study methods: Later, tens of millions of unique TCR beta chains were counted in an analysis, and about 12 million of them were shared. Data came from immunoSEQ multiplex PCR; TCRdb stores just in-frame clones and leaves some out. D and trimming come from the DNA, and the V and J calls and clone size come from that table. The sample has about 110,000 clones, 69% seen once; the top ten hold under 6.5%. This clone is labeled as medium-sized. Its target is unknown. V lost 6 bases to trimming and J lost 3 bases; unmatched junction nucleotides: 5. CDR1 is ENHRY, CDR2 SYGVKD, per germline. CDR3 size: 14 residues. Study outcomes and limitations: Later on, a genetic analysis was performed. It linked a missense variant in DCLRE1C with V- and J-gene trimming of TCR beta.

The sample comprised PBMCs. The chain couples TRBV10-3 to TRBJ1-1, with TRBD1 matching 9 bases. The sequence derives from a woman aged 70 to 79 in good health and CMV-seropositive. The CDR3 loop is CAIRSGTGYTEAFF. In DNA, the CDR3 is TGTGCCATCAGGTCCGGGACAGGGTACACTGAAGCTTTCTTT.